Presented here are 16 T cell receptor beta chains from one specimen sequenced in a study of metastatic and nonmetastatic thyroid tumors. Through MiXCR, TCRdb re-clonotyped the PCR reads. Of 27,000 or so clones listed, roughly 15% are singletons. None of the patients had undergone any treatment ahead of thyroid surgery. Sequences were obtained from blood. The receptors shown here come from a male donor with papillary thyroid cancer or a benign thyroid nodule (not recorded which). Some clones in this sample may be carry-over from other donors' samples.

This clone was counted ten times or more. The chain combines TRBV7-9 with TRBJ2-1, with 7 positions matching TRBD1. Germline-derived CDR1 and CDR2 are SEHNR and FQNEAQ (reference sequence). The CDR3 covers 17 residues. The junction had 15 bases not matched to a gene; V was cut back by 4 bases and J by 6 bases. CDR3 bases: TGTGCCAGCAGCTCACTTATGACAGGGCCGGGGCGCAATGAGCAGTTCTTC. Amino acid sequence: CASSSLMTGPGRNEQFF. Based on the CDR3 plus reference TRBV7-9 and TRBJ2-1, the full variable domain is DTGVSQNPRHKITKRGQNVTFRCDPISEHNRLYWYRQTLGQGPEFLTYFQNEAQLEKSRLLSDRFSAERPKGSFSTLEIQRTEQGDSAMYLCASSSLMTGPGRNEQFFGPGTRLTVL.

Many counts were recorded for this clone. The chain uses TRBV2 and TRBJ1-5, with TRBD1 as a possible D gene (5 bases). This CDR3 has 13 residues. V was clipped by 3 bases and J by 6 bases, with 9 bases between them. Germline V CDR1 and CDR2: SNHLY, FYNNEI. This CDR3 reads CASSEVGGQPQHF. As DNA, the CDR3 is TGTGCCAGCAGTGAGGTGGGGGGTCAGCCCCAGCATTTT.

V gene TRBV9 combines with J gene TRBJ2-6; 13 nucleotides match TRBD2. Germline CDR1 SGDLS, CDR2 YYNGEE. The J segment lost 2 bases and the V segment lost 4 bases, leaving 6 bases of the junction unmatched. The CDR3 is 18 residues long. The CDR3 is CASSPRLAGGTGANVLTF. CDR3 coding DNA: TGTGCCAGCAGCCCAAGACTAGCGGGAGGCACTGGGGCCAACGTCCTGACTTTC. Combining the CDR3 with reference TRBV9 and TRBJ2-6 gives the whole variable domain DSGVTQTPKHLITATGQRVTLRCSPRSGDLSVYWYQQSLDQGLQFLIQYYNGEERAKGNILERFSAQQFPDLHSELNLSSLELGDSALYFCASSPRLAGGTGANVLTFGAGSRLTVL.

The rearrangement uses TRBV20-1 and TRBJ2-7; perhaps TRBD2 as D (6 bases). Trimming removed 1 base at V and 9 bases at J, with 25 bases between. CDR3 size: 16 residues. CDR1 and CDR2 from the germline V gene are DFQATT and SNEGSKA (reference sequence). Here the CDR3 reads CSARVQSSDLFLVQYF. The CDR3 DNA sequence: TGCAGTGCTAGAGTCCAATCTAGCGACCTTTTCTTAGTGCAGTACTTC.

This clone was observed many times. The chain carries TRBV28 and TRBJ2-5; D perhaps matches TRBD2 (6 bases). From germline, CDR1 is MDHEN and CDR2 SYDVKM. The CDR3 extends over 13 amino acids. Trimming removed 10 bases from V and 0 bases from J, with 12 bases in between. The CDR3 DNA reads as TGTGCCATAGCGGCTCGGAACCAAGAGACCCAGTACTTC. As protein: CAIAARNQETQYF.

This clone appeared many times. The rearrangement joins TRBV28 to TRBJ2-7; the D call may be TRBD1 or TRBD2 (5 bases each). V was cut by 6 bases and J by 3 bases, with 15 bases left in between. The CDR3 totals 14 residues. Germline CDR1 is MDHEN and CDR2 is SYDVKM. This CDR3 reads CASSPGGSHYEQYF. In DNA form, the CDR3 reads TGTGCCAGCAGCCCTGGGGGTTCCCACTACGAGCAGTACTTC.

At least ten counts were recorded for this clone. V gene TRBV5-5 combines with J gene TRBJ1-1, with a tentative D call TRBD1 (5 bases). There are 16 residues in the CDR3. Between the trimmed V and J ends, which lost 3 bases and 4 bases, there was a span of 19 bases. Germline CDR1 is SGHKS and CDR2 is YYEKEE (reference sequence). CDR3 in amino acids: CASSSGLARVGTEAFF. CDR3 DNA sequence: TGTGCCAGCAGCTCGGGCTTGGCCAGGGTCGGCACTGAAGCTTTCTTT.

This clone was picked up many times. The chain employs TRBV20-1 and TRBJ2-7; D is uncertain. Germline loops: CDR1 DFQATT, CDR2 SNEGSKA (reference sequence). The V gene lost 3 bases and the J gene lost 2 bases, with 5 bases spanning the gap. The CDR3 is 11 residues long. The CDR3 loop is CSARQAYEQYF. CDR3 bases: TGCAGTGCTAGGCAGGCCTACGAGCAGTACTTC.

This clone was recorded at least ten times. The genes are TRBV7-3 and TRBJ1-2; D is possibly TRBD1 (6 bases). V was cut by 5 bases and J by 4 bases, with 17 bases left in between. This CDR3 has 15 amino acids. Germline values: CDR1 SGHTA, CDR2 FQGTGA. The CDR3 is CASSPAKTGLYGYTF. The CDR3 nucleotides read TGTGCCAGCAGCCCGGCCAAAACAGGGCTCTATGGCTACACCTTC.

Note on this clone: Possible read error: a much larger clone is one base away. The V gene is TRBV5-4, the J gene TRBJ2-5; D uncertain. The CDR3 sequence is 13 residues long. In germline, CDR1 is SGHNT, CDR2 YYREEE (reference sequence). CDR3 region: CVSSLETAETQYF. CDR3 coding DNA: TGTGTCAGCAGCTTGGAGACGGCGGAGACCCAGTACTTC.

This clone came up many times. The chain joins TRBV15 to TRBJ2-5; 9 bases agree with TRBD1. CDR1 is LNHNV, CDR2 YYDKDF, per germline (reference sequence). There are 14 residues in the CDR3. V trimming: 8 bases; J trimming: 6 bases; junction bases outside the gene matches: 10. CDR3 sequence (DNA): TGTGCCACCGGTACGGACAGGGGAGTCAAGACCCAGTACTTC. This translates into CATGTDRGVKTQYF.

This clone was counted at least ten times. CDR3 nucleotide sequence: TGTGCCAGCATTCCGACAGGGCAGGGCAACTATGGCTACACCTTC. This encodes CASIPTGQGNYGYTF. The genes are TRBV28 and TRBJ1-2; 7 nucleotides match TRBD1. The trim removed 7 bases at V and 2 bases at J, leaving 10 bases unmatched. From germline, CDR1 is MDHEN and CDR2 SYDVKM. The CDR3 runs to 15 residues.

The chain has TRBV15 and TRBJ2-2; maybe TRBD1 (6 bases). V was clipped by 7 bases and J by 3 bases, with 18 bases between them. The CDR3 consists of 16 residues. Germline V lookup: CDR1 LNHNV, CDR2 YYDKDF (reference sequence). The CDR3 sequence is CATIVWTVYDTGELFF. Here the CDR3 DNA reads TGTGCCACCATCGTCTGGACAGTGTACGACACCGGGGAGCTGTTTTTT.

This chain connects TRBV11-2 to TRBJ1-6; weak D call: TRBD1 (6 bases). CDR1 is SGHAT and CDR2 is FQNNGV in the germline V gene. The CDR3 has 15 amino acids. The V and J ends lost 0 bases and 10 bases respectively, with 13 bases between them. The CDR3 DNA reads TGTGCCAGCAGCTTAGAACAGGGAGGACAGTCACCCCTCCACTTT. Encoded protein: CASSLEQGGQSPLHF.

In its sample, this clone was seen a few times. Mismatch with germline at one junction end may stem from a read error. The CDR3 loop reads CASSLMSLGSNTGAFF. In DNA, the CDR3 is TGTGCCAGCAGTTTAATGTCCCTTGGATCGAACACTGGAGCTTTCTTT. The chain couples TRBV27 to TRBJ1-1; D unclear. In germline, CDR1 is MNHEY, CDR2 SMNVEV (reference sequence). This CDR3 is 16 amino acids long.

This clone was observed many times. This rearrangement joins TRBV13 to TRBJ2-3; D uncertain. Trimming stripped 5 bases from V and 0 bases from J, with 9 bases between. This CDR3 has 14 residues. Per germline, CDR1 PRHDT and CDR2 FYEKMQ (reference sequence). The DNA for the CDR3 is TGTGCCAGCAGCCCCGGAGTTAGCACAGATACGCAGTATTTT. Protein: CASSPGVSTDTQYF.